A single sample is the source of the 30 T cell receptor beta chains below, sequenced in a study of T cell responses to AZD1222 COVID-19 vaccine. The method was immunoSEQ multiplex PCR; TCRdb's version includes in-frame clones alone and lacks a portion of them. Here the sample spans just under 95,000 clones, over 75% being singletons. Source: peripheral blood, taken on day 0 of AZD1222 vaccination. These receptors were collected from an adult in good health.

This rearrangement joins TRBV12-3 or TRBV12-4 to TRBJ2-2; D unclear. V was trimmed by 5 bases and J by 6 bases, leaving 10 bases between them. CDR3 size: 13 residues. The DNA of the CDR3 is TGTGCCAGCAGTCCCGGACGGGCCGGGGAGCTGTTTTTT. Its protein is CASSPGRAGELFF.

This clone was counted a few times. The chain uses TRBV19 and TRBJ2-2, with D possibly being TRBD2 (5 bases). CDR3 length: 13 residues. The V gene lost 3 bases and the J gene lost 4 bases, with 6 bases spanning the gap. Per the germline V gene, CDR1 is LNHDA and CDR2 is SQIVND (reference sequence). The DNA for the CDR3 is TGTGCCAGTAGTATTGAGGGCACCGGGGAGCTGTTTTTT. Translating it yields CASSIEGTGELFF.

The count of this clone is one. V gene TRBV19 combines with J gene TRBJ1-5; tentative D call: TRBD1 (6 bases). Germline CDR1 LNHDA, CDR2 SQIVND (reference sequence). The V gene lost 5 bases and the J gene lost 0 bases, with 17 bases spanning the gap. The CDR3 consists of 17 residues. The CDR3 nucleotides are TGTGCCAGTAGTGAGACCGGGACACATTATAGCAATCAGCCCCAGCATTTT. Amino acids: CASSETGTHYSNQPQHF.

The chain has TRBV19 and TRBJ2-2; TRBD2 matches 8 bases. The CDR3 is 16 amino acids. The V and J ends lost 3 bases and 8 bases, in that order; junction bases with no gene match: 11. The germline gives CDR1 LNHDA, CDR2 SQIVND (reference sequence). The CDR3 DNA reads as TGTGCCAGTAGTATCATGAGTAGCGGGGTCGCGGGGGAGCTGTTTTTT. Its translation is CASSIMSSGVAGELFF. The full variable domain, rest sourced from reference TRBV19 and TRBJ2-2, is DGGITQSPKYLFRKEGQNVTLSCEQNLNHDAMYWYRQDPGQGLRLIYYSQIVNDFQKGDIAEGYSVSREKKESFPLTVTSAQKNPTAFYLCASSIMSSGVAGELFFGEGSRLTVL.

Only a few counts were recorded for this clone. This sequence joins TRBV3-1 (or the pseudogene TRBV3-2) and TRBJ1-2; D perhaps matches TRBD1 (5 bases). Germline CDR1 is LGHDT and CDR2 is YNNKEL (reference sequence). The ends were cut back, 3 bases at V and 7 bases at J, with 18 bases in the middle. CDR3 length equals 15 residues. DNA of the CDR3: TGTGCCAGCAGCCACCCCGGGGGACTTACTGGTGGCTACACCTTC. Protein sequence: CASSHPGGLTGGYTF.

The J gene is TRBJ1-2, the V gene TRBV3-1 (or the pseudogene TRBV3-2); TRBD1 aligns across 7 bases. CDR1 is LGHDT, CDR2 YNNKEL, per germline (reference sequence). V shed 4 bases, J shed 5 bases, and the junction held 4 bases outside the gene matches. The CDR3 loop spans 13 amino acids. The CDR3, as DNA: TGTGCCAGCAGCCCAGACAGGGAGTATGGCTACACCTTC. This translates into CASSPDREYGYTF.

V is TRBV30 and J is TRBJ1-1, with D unresolved. The CDR3 covers 17 residues. Trimming took off 0 bases at V and 10 bases at J, with 27 bases between the two ends. CDR1 and CDR2 (germline): GTSNPN, SVGIG (reference sequence). DNA of the CDR3: TGTGCCTGGAGTGTCCCCAACTCCGGCAGGAGAGGGCGGGGAGCTTTCTTT. Amino acids: CAWSVPNSGRRGRGAFF.

J is TRBJ2-7 and V is TRBV13; 10 bases map to TRBD1. Germline loops: CDR1 PRHDT, CDR2 FYEKMQ (reference sequence). Trimming took 5 bases from V and 6 from J; bases not matched to a gene: 10. This CDR3 region has 15 residues. The CDR3 protein is CASSPPSTGGSEQYF. CDR3 sequence (DNA): TGTGCCAGCAGCCCCCCCTCGACAGGGGGCTCCGAGCAGTACTTC.

V usage is TRBV2 and J usage is TRBJ1-2; D possibly corresponds to TRBD1 (6 bases). Germline-derived CDR1 and CDR2 are SNHLY and FYNNEI. Trimming took off 8 bases at V and 3 bases at J, with 7 bases between the two ends. The CDR3 sequence is 11 residues long. This CDR3 reads CASGGDYGYTF. The CDR3 DNA follows: TGTGCCAGCGGGGGCGACTATGGCTACACCTTC.

The CDR3 region has the DNA TGTGCCAGCAGCTCACGTTCCGGGGGACTAGCGGGATCCAATGAGCAGTTCTTC. Translation: CASSSRSGGLAGSNEQFF. The chain carries TRBV7-8 and TRBJ2-1; 13 nucleotides align to TRBD2. V shed 4 bases and J 6 bases; nucleotides not matched to a gene: 12. There are 18 residues in the CDR3. Per the germline V gene, CDR1 is SGHVS and CDR2 is FQNEAQ.

This chain connects TRBV3-1 (or the pseudogene TRBV3-2) to TRBJ1-6; tentative D call: TRBD1 (5 bases). The CDR3 contains 15 residues. CDR1 and CDR2 (germline): LGHDT, YNNKEL (reference sequence). V lost 0 bases, J lost 6 bases, and 9 bases lay in between. In nucleotides, the CDR3 is TGTGCCAGCAGCCAAGATAGGGACGGTAATTCACCCCTCCACTTT. Protein product: CASSQDRDGNSPLHF.

V usage is TRBV29-1 and J usage is TRBJ2-5; the match to TRBD1 covers 7 bases. Germline lookup yields CDR1 SQVTM and CDR2 ANQGSEA. Trimming at V came to 8 bases and at J to 4 bases, leaving 13 bases not matched to a gene. The CDR3 is 14 amino acids. CDR3 sequence: CSSADRVGSETQYF. For the CDR3, the DNA is TGCAGCTCTGCCGACAGGGTCGGATCAGAGACCCAGTACTTC.

The CDR3 is CASSSQGRYQPQHF. The CDR3 DNA sequence: TGTGCCAGCAGCTCGCAGGGGAGATATCAGCCCCAGCATTTT. This chain joins TRBV7-2 and TRBJ1-5; the D gene is possibly TRBD1 (6 bases). The germline gives CDR1 SGHTA, CDR2 FQGNSA. The germline V and J ends were trimmed by 4 bases and 5 bases, with 12 bases remaining between them. This CDR3 contains 14 residues.

This chain joins TRBV5-1 and TRBJ1-2; 7 bases agree with TRBD1. Trimming at V came to 1 base and at J to 2 bases, leaving 5 bases not matched to a gene. Germline values: CDR1 SGHRS, CDR2 YFSETQ. This CDR3 is built from 15 residues. CDR3 bases: TGCGCCAGCAGCTTGAGCAGGGGGATGAACTATGGCTACACCTTC. Protein sequence: CASSLSRGMNYGYTF. Supplemented by reference TRBV5-1 and TRBJ1-2, the full variable domain reads KAGVTQTPRYLIKTRGQQVTLSCSPISGHRSVSWYQQTPGQGLQFLFEYFSETQRNKGNFPGRFSGRQFSNSRSEMNVSTLELGDSALYLCASSLSRGMNYGYTFGSGTRLTVV.

The rearrangement uses TRBV19 and TRBJ1-1; no firm D call. The CDR3 runs 13 residues. Trimming removed 2 bases from V and 6 bases from J, with 10 bases in between. Germline CDR1 reads LNHDA; CDR2 reads SQIVND (reference sequence). The CDR3 loop is CASSISFLSEAFF. DNA of the CDR3: TGTGCCAGTAGTATAAGTTTTCTGTCTGAAGCTTTCTTT.

The gene calls are TRBV24-1 and TRBJ1-4; D is possibly TRBD1 (6 bases). The length of the CDR3 is 15 residues. V was shortened by 7 bases and J by 4 bases, with 15 bases between the two germline ends. The germline gives CDR1 KGHDR, CDR2 SFDVKD. The CDR3, as DNA: TGTGCCACCAGGGAGGGGGACGGCGATAATGAAAAACTGTTTTTT. This codes for CATREGDGDNEKLFF.

The chain recombines TRBV3-1 (or the pseudogene TRBV3-2) with TRBJ2-7; D possibly corresponds to TRBD2 (7 bases). Germline values: CDR1 LGHDT, CDR2 YNNKEL (reference sequence). The CDR3 extends over 15 amino acids. Trimming left V 4 bases short and J 2 bases short, with 15 bases between. The CDR3 reads CASSPTRGAAYEQYF. CDR3 DNA sequence: TGTGCCAGCAGCCCAACCCGGGGGGCCGCCTACGAGCAGTACTTC.

V and J are TRBV2 and TRBJ1-4; D remains ambiguous. V lost 7 bases and J 2 bases, leaving 11 bases between the germline ends. There are 14 residues in the CDR3. Germline CDR1 and CDR2: SNHLY and FYNNEI. The CDR3 is CASIEGLTNEKLFF. The CDR3 nucleotides read TGTGCCAGCATTGAGGGCCTGACTAATGAAAAACTGTTTTTT.

The chain combines TRBV2 with TRBJ2-6; D unresolved. The germline gives CDR1 SNHLY, CDR2 FYNNEI. The CDR3 spans 16 residues. Deletions cut 3 bases from V and 0 bases from J, with 9 bases between. The CDR3 DNA reads TGTGCCAGCAGTGATGCTAGAGGCTCTGGGGCCAACGTCCTGACTTTC. This translates into CASSDARGSGANVLTF.

V and J are TRBV7-2 and TRBJ2-1; D gene unclear. V was clipped by 3 bases and J by 6 bases, with 9 bases between them. Germline CDR1 is SGHTA and CDR2 is FQGNSA. The CDR3 consists of 13 residues. The CDR3 DNA sequence: TGTGCCAGCAGCTTGGATAGCAGCAATGAGCAGTTCTTC. The encoded protein is CASSLDSSNEQFF.

This clone turned up a few times. The rearrangement joins TRBV7-2 to TRBJ1-1; D is undetermined. CDR1 is SGHTA and CDR2 is FQGNSA in the germline V gene. The CDR3 is 15 residues long. Deletions cut 2 bases from V and 1 base from J, with 11 bases between. CDR3 DNA sequence: TGTGCCAGCAGCTTATTTGGACCGGGGAACACTGAAGCTTTCTTT. Amino acids: CASSLFGPGNTEAFF.

The chain uses TRBV5-4 and TRBJ2-1, with 8 bases matching TRBD1. The CDR3 loop spans 15 amino acids. The germline V gene encodes CDR1 SGHNT and CDR2 YYREEE (reference sequence). J gave up 3 bases and V 2 bases, and 4 bases lay outside the gene matches. The CDR3 spells CASSFDRGSYNEQFF. CDR3 in DNA: TGTGCCAGCAGCTTCGACAGGGGCAGCTACAATGAGCAGTTCTTC.

The gene calls are TRBV2 and TRBJ1-2; weak D call: TRBD1 (5 bases). The CDR3 runs 13 residues. Germline-derived CDR1 and CDR2 are SNHLY and FYNNEI. V was trimmed by 10 bases and J by 4 bases, leaving 16 bases between them. The CDR3 loop is CATTQGGGYGYTF. The CDR3 nucleotides are TGTGCCACTACCCAGGGAGGTGGCTATGGCTACACCTTC.

Of note for this clone: Other DNA sequences in the same sample also yield this CDR3. The chain is built from TRBV7-2 and TRBJ1-5; D not certain. The CDR3 sequence is 14 residues long. Trimming removed 1 base at V and 0 bases at J, with 4 bases between. Germline loops: CDR1 SGHTA, CDR2 FQGNSA. The CDR3 bases are TGTGCCAGCAGCTTAGTGTATAGCAATCAGCCCCAGCATTTT. It is translated as CASSLVYSNQPQHF. Filled out from reference TRBV7-2 and TRBJ1-5, the complete variable domain reads GAGVSQSPSNKVTEKGKDVELRCDPISGHTALYWYRQSLGQGLEFLIYFQGNSAPDKSGLPSDRFSAERTGGSVSTLTIQRTQQEDSAVYLCASSLVYSNQPQHFGDGTRLSIL.

The CDR3 DNA sequence: TGTGCCAGCAGCCAAACTCCAGGGGGTCCCCAGCATTTT. It specifies CASSQTPGGPQHF. This rearrangement joins TRBV14 to TRBJ1-5; 7 bases agree with TRBD1. V lost 2 bases, J lost 10 bases, and 5 bases stayed unmatched. This CDR3 has 13 residues. Per germline, CDR1 SGHDN and CDR2 FVKESK.

In DNA, the CDR3 is TGTGCCAGCTCACCAACTTCGAAGACAGGGTATGAAGCTTTCTTT. This encodes CASSPTSKTGYEAFF. The chain has TRBV18 and TRBJ1-1; 7 bases line up with TRBD1. The trim removed 2 bases at V and 7 bases at J, leaving 10 bases unmatched. The CDR3 has 15 residues. Germline values: CDR1 KGHSH, CDR2 LQKENI.

The chain links TRBV5-1 to TRBJ2-7; D remains unclear. CDR3 length: 13 residues. V was clipped by 0 bases and J by 6 bases, with 10 bases between them. Looked up from germline, CDR1 is SGHRS and CDR2 is YFSETQ. CDR3 sequence reads: CASSLEYSTEQYF. CDR3 in DNA: TGCGCCAGCAGCTTGGAGTATTCCACCGAGCAGTACTTC.

J is TRBJ1-2 and V is TRBV6-5; D is perhaps TRBD1 (6 bases). The CDR3 sequence is 13 residues long. V lost 6 bases and J 7 bases, leaving 15 bases between the germline ends. Germline V gene data show CDR1 as MNHEY and CDR2 as SVGAGI. DNA of the CDR3: TGTGCCAGCAGCAAAAGGGGGGCGCTTGGCTACACCTTC. Translating gives CASSKRGALGYTF.

The J gene is TRBJ2-2, the V gene TRBV5-1; the match to TRBD2 covers 7 bases. J gave up 4 bases and V 1 base, and 7 bases lay outside the gene matches. The CDR3 has 16 amino acids. CDR1 SGHRS and CDR2 YFSETQ come from the germline V gene. CDR3 residues: CASSLLPGLLTGELFF. In nucleotides, the CDR3 is TGCGCCAGCAGCTTGTTACCGGGACTACTCACCGGGGAGCTGTTTTTT.

The chain carries TRBV5-1 and TRBJ2-1, with TRBD2 matching 10 bases. Germline trimming cut 4 bases from V and 6 bases from J; bases unmatched to any gene: 7. The V gene's germline CDR1 is SGHRS and CDR2 YFSETQ. The CDR3 sequence is 15 residues long. CDR3 DNA sequence: TGCGCCAGCAGCCTGGGAACTAGCGGGGCCAATGAGCAGTTCTTC. It specifies CASSLGTSGANEQFF.